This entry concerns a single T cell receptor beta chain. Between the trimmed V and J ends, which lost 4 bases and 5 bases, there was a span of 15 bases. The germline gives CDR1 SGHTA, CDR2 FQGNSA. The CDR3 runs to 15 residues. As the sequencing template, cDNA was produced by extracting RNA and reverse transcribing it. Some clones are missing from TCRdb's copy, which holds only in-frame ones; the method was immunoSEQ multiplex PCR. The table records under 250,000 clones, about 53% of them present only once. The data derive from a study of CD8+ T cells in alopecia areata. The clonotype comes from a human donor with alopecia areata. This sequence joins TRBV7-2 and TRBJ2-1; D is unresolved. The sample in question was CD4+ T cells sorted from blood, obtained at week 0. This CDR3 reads CASSSGPHGNNEQFF. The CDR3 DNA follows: TGTGCCAGCAGCTCTGGCCCCCACGGAAACAATGAGCAGTTCTTC.